This T cell receptor beta chain was identified during a study of Tregs in tolerant kidney transplant recipients. The study's findings and limits: The small number of patients limits these findings pending further validation. No direct test of biological reproducibility was done here.

Germline V CDR1 and CDR2: SGHDT, YYEEEE. V was clipped by 1 base and J by 8 bases; unmatched bases: 5. The CDR3 is 14 residues long. CD4+CD25+CD127- Tregs, CD4+CD25- non-Tregs, CD4 and CD8 cells were sorted. The protocol was immunoSEQ multiplex PCR, while the TCRdb copy is restricted to in-frame clones and leaves out a portion. The sample includes about 120,000 clones, around 94% seen only once; the top ten take around 0.58%. This clone appeared a few times. Its antigen is as yet unknown. The clonotype was recovered from a human donor in good health. The sample taken for sequencing was CD4+ T cells from blood. The rearrangement links TRBV5-6 to TRBJ1-4; 7 bases are shared with TRBD1. CDR3 bases: TGTGCCAGCAGCTTGACAGGGGATCAGGAAAAACTGTTTTTT. Translated, it gives CASSLTGDQEKLFF.